This T cell receptor (beta chain) was sequenced in a study of control samples from healthy donors and cancer patients. CDR1 is SGHTA, CDR2 FQGTGA, per germline. This CDR3 region has 15 residues. Trimming took off 4 bases at V and 6 bases at J, with 16 bases between the two ends. Method: immunoSEQ multiplex PCR; TCRdb's copy keeps in-frame clones and lacks some. The data hold 70,000 or so clones, with 84% observed a single time. This chain connects TRBV7-3 to TRBJ2-1, with D perhaps TRBD1 or TRBD2 (5 bases each). This receptor was obtained from a woman between 45 and 65 years old with lung cancer. Sequencing input: PBMCs. The CDR3 protein is CASSSLPGPPNEQFF. CDR3 nucleotide sequence: TGTGCCAGCAGCTCCCTACCGGGGCCTCCCAATGAGCAGTTCTTC.